Listed here are 10 T cell receptor beta chains from one sample, sequenced in a study of T cell repertoires in cytomegalovirus infection. No antigen has been assigned to these receptors. TCRdb reprocessed the reads with MiXCR, giving one entry per CDR3 protein. The sample gives some 270,000 distinct CDR3 sequences, roughly a fifth of which show up once; roughly a fifth is in the top ten. The specimen comprised cultured PBMCs, sampled from culture after CMV antigen stimulation. These TCRs come from a human donor in good health (CMV status not recorded). Some clones in this sample may be carry-over from other donors' samples.

The rearrangement joins TRBV6-2 or TRBV6-3 to TRBJ2-2; no firm D call. CDR3 length equals 11 residues. Trimming shortened V by 8 bases and J by 3 bases, and 4 bases separated the two germline ends. Germline V CDR1 and CDR2: MNHEY, SVGEGT. CDR3 sequence (DNA): TGTGCCAGCTACGACACCGGGGAGCTGTTTTTT. Translation: CASYDTGELFF.

This chain connects TRBV28 to TRBJ1-2; D call uncertain. The CDR3 loop spans 13 amino acids. V lost 6 bases, J lost 4 bases, and 12 bases lay in between. The V gene's germline CDR1 is MDHEN and CDR2 SYDVKM. In DNA form, the CDR3 reads TGTGCCAGCAGGGAAGGTATCCGCTATGGCTACACCTTC. Residues: CASREGIRYGYTF.

Ten or more counts support this clonotype. The germline gene is not matched at one end of the junction; a read error may be the cause. This chain joins TRBV7-2 and TRBJ2-4, with 12 bases that match TRBD2. The CDR3 runs to 17 residues. Germline V gene lookup returns CDR1 SGHTA and CDR2 FQGNSA. Here the CDR3 reads CASSLAGLAGSKNIQYF. Written as DNA, the CDR3 is TGTGCCAGCAGCCTAGCCGGACTAGCGGGATCCAAAAACATTCAGTACTTC.

DNA of the CDR3: TGTGCCAGCAGCTTGGGAAAAGTCAGGGAGGACTATGGCTACACCTTC. The encoded protein is CASSLGKVREDYGYTF. The chain joins TRBV5-6 to TRBJ1-2, with D possibly TRBD1 on 5 matching bases. The CDR3 is made up of 16 amino acids. CDR1 SGHDT and CDR2 YYEEEE come from the germline V gene. Trimming took off 0 bases at V and 3 bases at J, with 15 bases between the two ends.

This clonotype was observed at least ten times. V and J are TRBV7-2 and TRBJ2-1; TRBD2 matches 8 bases. Germline CDR1 reads SGHTA; CDR2 reads FQGNSA. Trimming took 7 bases from V and 9 from J; bases not matched to a gene: 2. There are 11 residues in the CDR3. This CDR3 reads CASTREGEQFF. The CDR3 region has the DNA TGTGCCAGCACCCGGGAGGGTGAGCAGTTCTTC. Using reference TRBV7-2 and TRBJ2-1 for the parts outside the CDR3, the full variable domain is GAGVSQSPSNKVTEKGKDVELRCDPISGHTALYWYRQSLGQGLEFLIYFQGNSAPDKSGLPSDRFSAERTGGSVSTLTIQRTQQEDSAVYLCASTREGEQFFGPGTRLTVL.

CDR3 nucleotide sequence: TGTGCCAGCAAAACGACAGGGTTTACTGAAGCTTTCTTT. Its translation is CASKTTGFTEAFF. The rearrangement uses TRBV12-3 or TRBV12-4 and TRBJ1-1; TRBD1 matches 7 bases. CDR3 length equals 13 residues. V was pared by 7 bases and J by 5 bases, with 7 bases of the junction left unmatched.

For this clonotype: A much larger clone lies one base from this, so it may be a read error. V usage is TRBV7-2 and J usage is TRBJ2-5; D is possibly TRBD1 (6 bases). The CDR3 runs to 17 residues. The germline gives CDR1 SGHTA, CDR2 FQGNSA. CDR3 protein: CASSLAVLNRVTETQSF. The CDR3 nucleotides are TGTGCCAGCAGCTTAGCGGTGTTGAACAGGGTTACGGAGACCCAGTCCTTC.

V gene TRBV5-1 combines with J gene TRBJ2-2, with D perhaps given as TRBD1 or TRBD2 (5 bases each). The length of the CDR3 is 15 residues. Per the germline V gene, CDR1 is SGHRS and CDR2 is YFSETQ. Trimming removed 4 bases from V and 2 bases from J, with 12 bases in between. CDR3 DNA: TGCGCCAGCAGCCCCGGGGCGGGCAACACCGGGGAGCTGTTTTTT. Protein sequence: CASSPGAGNTGELFF. Looking up the rest from reference TRBV5-1 and TRBJ2-2 gives the full variable domain: KAGVTQTPRYLIKTRGQQVTLSCSPISGHRSVSWYQQTPGQGLQFLFEYFSETQRNKGNFPGRFSGRQFSNSRSEMNVSTLELGDSALYLCASSPGAGNTGELFFGEGSRLTVL.

The sample holds many counts of this clonotype. V gene TRBV19 combines with J gene TRBJ1-1, with a tentative D call TRBD1 (6 bases). Germline lookup yields CDR1 LNHDA and CDR2 SQIVND (reference sequence). The length of the CDR3 is 13 residues. V was clipped by 9 bases and J by 3 bases, with 14 bases between them. This chain's CDR3 is CASIGDTHTEAFF. CDR3 coding DNA: TGTGCCAGCATAGGGGACACACACACTGAAGCTTTCTTT.

This clonotype has ten or more counts. The rearrangement joins TRBV7-2 to TRBJ1-3, with D hard to call. Germline lookup yields CDR1 SGHTA and CDR2 FQGNSA. The CDR3 sequence is 15 residues long. Trimming took 6 bases from V and 6 from J, leaving 18 bases between them. The CDR3 sequence is CASRERRRSLNTIYF. The CDR3 region has the DNA TGTGCCAGCAGGGAACGCAGGCGCTCCTTAAACACCATATATTTT.